Listed below are T cell receptor beta chains from one sample, sequenced in a study of cytomegalovirus exposure and HLA in healthy donors. TCRdb keeps only in-frame clones here, not all; method: immunoSEQ multiplex PCR. The sample has some 160,000 clones; roughly 80% are singletons. The sample consisted of PBMCs. The receptors were sampled from a woman aged 40 to 49 in good health and CMV-seropositive. Both conserved end residues are part of each CDR3. The D gene is left open where the match is weak. Clone size is stated in some rows and not others, as once, few, many or a class when expanded.

CDR3: CASSLVSRQRAVKNIQYF
DNA: TGTGCCAGCAGCTTGGTCTCTCGGCAGCGGGCGGTCAAAAACATTCAGTACTTC
length: 18
size: -
V: TRBV13
J: TRBJ2-4
D: -

CDR3: CALTGAPYNEQFF
DNA: TGTGCCCTAACAGGGGCCCCCTACAATGAGCAGTTCTTC
length: 13
size: -
V: TRBV30
J: TRBJ2-1
D: TRBD1

CDR3: CASSLVRPQGLHEQFF
DNA: TGTGCCAGCAGCCTCGTAAGACCACAGGGTCTCCATGAGCAGTTCTTC
length: 16
size: few
V: TRBV27
J: TRBJ2-1
D: -

CDR3: CASSVRDFDTDTQYF
DNA: TGTGCCAGCAGTGTTAGGGACTTCGACACAGATACGCAGTATTTT
length: 15
size: -
V: TRBV2
J: TRBJ2-3
D: -

CDR3: CASSLVGGGEETQYF
DNA: TGTGCCAGCAGCTTGGTGGGGGGAGGGGAAGAGACCCAGTACTTC
length: 15
size: -
V: TRBV5-4
J: TRBJ2-5
D: TRBD2

CDR3: CASSLAADTLYF
DNA: TGTGCCAGCAGCTTAGCTGCAGATACGCTGTATTTT
length: 12
size: -
V: TRBV7-2
J: TRBJ2-3
D: -

CDR3: CASSVKGQAKPDSPLHF
DNA: TGTGCCAGCAGCGTAAAGGGACAGGCGAAGCCCGATTCACCCCTCCACTTT
length: 17
size: -
V: TRBV9
J: TRBJ1-6
D: TRBD1

CDR3: CASSPTGGTNEKLFF
DNA: TGTGCCAGCAGTCCTACGGGGGGCACTAATGAAAAACTGTTTTTT
length: 15
size: -
V: TRBV5-6
J: TRBJ1-4
D: -

CDR3: CASRYRGYTEAFF
DNA: TGTGCCAGCAGGTACAGGGGTTACACTGAAGCTTTCTTT
length: 13
size: -
V: TRBV27
J: TRBJ1-1
D: TRBD1

CDR3: CASTDNSPLHF
DNA: TGTGCCAGCACCGATAATTCACCCCTCCACTTT
length: 11
size: -
V: TRBV28
J: TRBJ1-6
D: -

CDR3: CASSAQKTSGNEQFF
DNA: TGTGCCAGCAGTGCTCAGAAGACTAGCGGCAATGAGCAGTTCTTC
length: 15
size: -
V: TRBV6-6
J: TRBJ2-1
D: TRBD2

CDR3: CASSYPYNEQFF
DNA: TGTGCCAGCAGTTACCCTTACAATGAGCAGTTCTTC
length: 12
size: -
V: TRBV6-6
J: TRBJ2-1
D: -

CDR3: CASSPSTGELFF
DNA: TGCGCCAGCAGCCCTAGCACCGGGGAGCTGTTTTTT
length: 12
size: -
V: TRBV5-1
J: TRBJ2-2
D: -

CDR3: CASSQDSEQATNEKLFF
DNA: TGTGCCAGCAGCCAAGACTCTGAACAGGCCACTAATGAAAAACTGTTTTTT
length: 17
size: few
V: TRBV4-2
J: TRBJ1-4
D: -

CDR3: CASSGQFIEQYF
DNA: TGTGCCAGCAGTGGACAGTTCATCGAGCAGTACTTC
length: 12
size: -
V: TRBV6-1
J: TRBJ2-7
D: -

CDR3: CASSSGRGYEQYF
DNA: TGTGCCAGCAGTAGCGGACGGGGGTACGAGCAGTACTTC
length: 13
size: -
V: TRBV6-6
J: TRBJ2-7
D: -

CDR3: CAISELRGMETQYF
DNA: TGTGCCATCAGTGAGCTCCGAGGGATGGAGACCCAGTACTTC
length: 14
size: -
V: TRBV10-3
J: TRBJ2-5
D: -

CDR3: CASNRGLAADTQYF
DNA: TGTGCCAGCAACAGGGGGCTAGCGGCAGATACGCAGTATTTT
length: 14
size: -
V: TRBV28
J: TRBJ2-3
D: TRBD1

CDR3: CASSLLFSGSSYEQYF
DNA: TGTGCCAGCAGCTTACTCTTCAGCGGGAGCTCCTACGAGCAGTACTTC
length: 16
size: -
V: TRBV11-2
J: TRBJ2-7
D: TRBD2

CDR3: CASSPGQVSVYGYTF
DNA: TGTGCCAGCAGCCCGGGACAGGTCTCAGTCTATGGCTACACCTTC
length: 15
size: -
V: TRBV5-6
J: TRBJ1-2
D: TRBD1

CDR3: CASSQDQGQNYEQYF
DNA: TGCGCCAGCAGCCAAGATCAGGGGCAAAACTACGAGCAGTACTTC
length: 15
size: -
V: TRBV4-3
J: TRBJ2-7
D: -

CDR3: CASSLAGKNTEAFF
DNA: TGTGCCAGCAGCTTAGCAGGTAAGAACACTGAAGCTTTCTTT
length: 14
size: -
V: TRBV7-3
J: TRBJ1-1
D: -

CDR3: CASRALGQQPQHF
DNA: TGTGCCAGCAGAGCCTTGGGACAACAGCCCCAGCATTTT
length: 13
size: -
V: TRBV6-1
J: TRBJ1-5
D: -

CDR3: CSVATGRSGYTF
DNA: TGCAGCGTTGCGACAGGGCGTTCTGGCTACACCTTC
length: 12
size: -
V: TRBV29-1
J: TRBJ1-2
D: TRBD1

CDR3: CASGTDRIHQPQHF
DNA: TGTGCCAGTGGGACGGACAGGATCCATCAGCCCCAGCATTTT
length: 14
size: -
V: TRBV19
J: TRBJ1-5
D: TRBD1

CDR3: CSVGDSSGANVLTF
DNA: TGCAGCGTCGGGGACAGCTCTGGGGCCAACGTCCTGACTTTC
length: 14
size: -
V: TRBV29-1
J: TRBJ2-6
D: TRBD1

CDR3: CASSLLAGGTNEQFF
DNA: TGTGCCAGCAGTCTCTTAGCGGGGGGGACGAATGAGCAGTTCTTC
length: 15
size: -
V: TRBV6-5
J: TRBJ2-1
D: TRBD2

CDR3: CASRSSLRGGNEQFF
DNA: TGTGCCAGCAGATCGAGTTTGCGGGGGGGCAATGAGCAGTTCTTC
length: 15
size: once
V: TRBV5-6
J: TRBJ2-1
D: TRBD2

CDR3: CASSLARAYEQYF
DNA: TGTGCCAGCAGTTTAGCCCGAGCCTACGAGCAGTACTTC
length: 13
size: -
V: TRBV28
J: TRBJ2-7
D: -

CDR3: CASSLQGTGSYEQYF
DNA: TGTGCCAGCAGCCTTCAAGGGACAGGTTCCTACGAGCAGTACTTC
length: 15
size: -
V: TRBV5-4
J: TRBJ2-7
D: TRBD1

CDR3: CASSQTVDRQQYF
DNA: TGTGCCAGCAGCCAGACTGTCGATCGGCAGCAGTACTTC
length: 13
size: -
V: TRBV16
J: TRBJ2-7
D: -

CDR3: CASSHRDRGYGYTF
DNA: TGTGCCAGCAGTCACCGGGACAGGGGGTATGGCTACACCTTC
length: 14
size: -
V: TRBV11-2
J: TRBJ1-2
D: TRBD1

CDR3: CASSLGTSGGGDTQYF
DNA: TGTGCCAGCAGCCTAGGGACTAGCGGGGGTGGAGATACGCAGTATTTT
length: 16
size: once
V: TRBV7-9
J: TRBJ2-3
D: TRBD2

CDR3: CASSLGQGAATDTQYF
DNA: TGCGCCAGCAGCTTAGGACAGGGGGCCGCCACAGATACGCAGTATTTT
length: 16
size: -
V: TRBV5-1
J: TRBJ2-3
D: TRBD1

CDR3: CASSSPGLAGDTQYF
DNA: TGTGCCAGCAGCTCGCCTGGACTAGCTGGAGATACGCAGTATTTT
length: 15
size: -
V: TRBV5-4
J: TRBJ2-3
D: TRBD2

CDR3: CSVEYPLGTARYNEQFF
DNA: TGCAGCGTTGAGTACCCATTAGGGACAGCACGTTACAATGAGCAGTTCTTC
length: 17
size: -
V: TRBV29-1
J: TRBJ2-1
D: TRBD1

CDR3: CASSVGGGYTYEQYF
DNA: TGTGCCAGCAGCGTCGGGGGTGGGTATACCTACGAGCAGTACTTC
length: 15
size: few
V: TRBV5-4
J: TRBJ2-7
D: -

CDR3: CASSPTRETEAFF
DNA: TGTGCCAGCAGTCCGACTCGAGAAACTGAAGCTTTCTTT
length: 13
size: -
V: TRBV6-1
J: TRBJ1-1
D: -

CDR3: CASSGTGADTQYF
DNA: TGTGCCAGCAGCGGTACAGGGGCGGATACGCAGTATTTT
length: 13
size: -
V: TRBV5-4
J: TRBJ2-3
D: TRBD1

CDR3: CASSQQDSPDTF
DNA: TGTGCCAGCAGTCAGCAAGACAGTCCGGACACCTTC
length: 12
size: -
V: TRBV7-8
J: TRBJ1-2
D: -

CDR3: CASSISSPDTQYF
DNA: TGTGCCAGTAGTATCTCTTCCCCAGATACGCAGTATTTT
length: 13
size: -
V: TRBV19
J: TRBJ2-3
D: -

CDR3: CASSPDRAVYGYTF
DNA: TGCGCCAGCAGCCCGGACAGGGCCGTCTATGGCTACACCTTC
length: 14
size: -
V: TRBV5-1
J: TRBJ1-2
D: TRBD1

CDR3: CASSVLGQGNEQYF
DNA: TGTGCCAGCAGTGTTTTGGGACAGGGCAACGAGCAGTACTTC
length: 14
size: few
V: TRBV6-1
J: TRBJ2-7
D: TRBD1

CDR3: CASSIHGQGSEAFF
DNA: TGTGCCAGCAGCATCCACGGACAGGGGTCTGAAGCTTTCTTT
length: 14
size: -
V: TRBV7-3
J: TRBJ1-1
D: TRBD1

CDR3: CASSDILAVSYEQYF
DNA: TGTGCCAGCAGTGATATACTAGCGGTCTCCTACGAGCAGTACTTC
length: 15
size: -
V: TRBV2
J: TRBJ2-7
D: TRBD2

CDR3: CSAIASGRANTQYF
DNA: TGCAGCGCCATTGCTAGCGGGAGGGCGAATACGCAGTATTTT
length: 14
size: -
V: TRBV29-1
J: TRBJ2-3
D: TRBD2

CDR3: CASTWRDTDTQYF
DNA: TGTGCCAGCACCTGGAGGGACACAGATACGCAGTATTTT
length: 13
size: once
V: TRBV2
J: TRBJ2-3
D: -

CDR3: CASSGWTSGLGETQYF
DNA: TGTGCCAGCAGCGGTTGGACTAGCGGATTAGGAGAGACCCAGTACTTC
length: 16
size: once
V: TRBV7-2
J: TRBJ2-5
D: TRBD2

CDR3: CASSLIGGDRVSPLHF
DNA: TGTGCCAGCAGCTTAATAGGGGGGGACAGGGTTTCACCCCTCCACTTT
length: 16
size: -
V: TRBV7-2
J: TRBJ1-6
D: TRBD1